The entry below describes one TCR beta chain. Its antigen remains unidentified. The sample is drawn from a study of OX40 agonist ivuxolimab in advanced cancers. The study, taken as a whole, reports: Averaging showed that CD8+ T cells had more expanded clones than CD4+ did. Individuals who were partial responders at 0.1-3.0 mg/kg had clonal expansion that ranked among the lowest.

The repertoire was sequenced with immunoSEQ multiplex PCR; TCRdb's copy has only in-frame clones and lacks some. Here the sample spans over 25,000 clones, about four fifths being singletons. Looked up from germline, CDR1 is MNHNY and CDR2 is SVGAGI (reference sequence). The CDR3 totals 16 residues. V lost 7 bases to trimming and J lost 2 bases; unmatched junction nucleotides: 8. Exclusion applied to patients with autoimmune disease history or systemic immunosuppression. Sequencing used CD4+ or CD8+ T cells sorted from blood, obtained in a trial of the OX40 agonist ivuxolimab. The clonotype originates from an adult with an advanced solid tumor such as melanoma, head and neck, liver or kidney cancer. The chain combines TRBV6-6 with TRBJ2-2; 9 positions agree with TRBD1. CDR3 nucleotide sequence: TGTGCCAGCACCAACAGGGGACAGGGTAACACCGGGGAGCTGTTTTTT. Its protein is CASTNRGQGNTGELFF.